Here is one T cell receptor (beta chain) with its context. Its antigen is not identified. This entry comes from a study of beta chain features in type 1 diabetes. Broader study findings: All four CD4+ subsets of Type 1 diabetes patients contained TCRB CDR3s that were moderately but significantly shorter.

Markers CD45RO/CCR7/CD25/CD127/CD95/CD27 served to sort CD4+ naive, central memory, regulatory and stem cell-like memory cells. V was cut by 3 bases and J by 0 bases, with 18 bases left in between. Germline loops: CDR1 SGHTA, CDR2 FQGNSA. The CDR3 has 18 residues. As every portion of the isolated RNA was reverse transcribed, the sequencing read expressed TCRB transcripts. This table comes from immunoSEQ multiplex PCR, and its TCRdb copy is limited to in-frame clones, with some not included. The sample consists of 300,000 to 450,000 clones, 10% to 15% of them appearing once. Sequencing was carried out using naive CD4+ T cells from blood. The chain links TRBV7-2 to TRBJ2-4; TRBD2 is a possible D gene (6 bases). The TCR comes from a woman in her late teens or twenties with type 1 diabetes. The DNA for the CDR3 is TGTGCCAGCAGCTTTTCCCCTAACTACGGGAGAGCCAAAAACATTCAGTACTTC. Translated: CASSFSPNYGRAKNIQYF. The full variable domain, in which reference TRBV7-2 and TRBJ2-4 provide the parts outside the CDR3, is GAGVSQSPSNKVTEKGKDVELRCDPISGHTALYWYRQSLGQGLEFLIYFQGNSAPDKSGLPSDRFSAERTGGSVSTLTIQRTQQEDSAVYLCASSFSPNYGRAKNIQYFGAGTRLSVL.